This T cell receptor beta chain was captured in a study of blood T cell repertoires in COVID-19. Study overall: T cells, B-cell-depleted T cells, or PBMCs supplied cDNA or gDNA.

Method: immunoSEQ multiplex PCR; TCRdb's copy keeps in-frame clones and lacks some. The table shows over 110,000 clones, with roughly 88% occurring only once. CDR1 and CDR2 (germline): SQVTM, ANQGSEA. Trimming shortened V by 7 bases and J by 2 bases, and 11 bases separated the two germline ends. This CDR3 has 13 amino acids. The table lists this clone with a count of one. This clonotype was sampled from a human donor in a cohort sampled during active COVID-19. Sequenced material: peripheral blood. This chain links TRBV29-1 with TRBJ2-2, with a possible D match to TRBD1 (5 bases). CDR3 protein: CSALDINTGELFF. The DNA for the CDR3 is TGCAGCGCCTTGGACATTAACACCGGGGAGCTGTTTTTT.